Reported below is one T cell receptor beta chain. Its target is not known. The V gene's germline CDR1 is MNHNS and CDR2 SASEGT. This CDR3 contains 15 residues. The V and J ends lost 4 bases and 1 base, in that order; junction bases with no gene match: 0. The data were obtained in a study of shared clonotypes between healthy human individuals. General study results and limits: Investigators expected sequencing depth to affect clonotype sharing among donors. Generation of non-shared clonotypes was less probable than generation of clonotypes shared by all four donors. The study drew on few donors, limiting represented genetic and exposure-history diversity.

Repertoires were generated with immunoSEQ multiplex PCR, while TCRdb's copy carries only in-frame clones and drops some. The sample lists around 720,000 clones; around 73% were seen once. The donor cohort consisted entirely of Caucasian adults residing in Nashville, Tennessee. The V call is TRBV6-1, the J call TRBJ2-2; 10 nucleotides match TRBD2. Sample: memory CD4+ T cells sorted from blood. Described subset: CD45RA-negative fraction. This TCR was sampled from a woman aged 25 to 39 in good health. CDR3 region: CASSGLAGNTGELFF. CDR3 nucleotides: TGTGCCAGCAGTGGACTAGCGGGGAACACCGGGGAGCTGTTTTTT.